This TCR beta chain originates from a study of blood T cell repertoires in COVID-19. CDR3 length equals 15 residues. Trimming removed 6 bases from V and 8 bases from J, with 17 bases in between. Patients at the Seattle site were enrolled during active infection and followed longitudinally. The assay was immunoSEQ multiplex PCR, and TCRdb's table has in-frame clones only and misses some. Of approximately 330,000 clones listed, 80% to 90% were seen once; the top ten hold 7.5% to 10%. This receptor was obtained from a man under 40 with COVID-19, enrolled during active disease. The V and J genes are TRBV23-1 and TRBJ1-6; D perhaps matches TRBD1 (6 bases). TRBV23-1 is known as an ORF, though its function is uncertain. The material sequenced was peripheral blood. The CDR3: CASSPTWGRDSPLHF. The CDR3 coding sequence is TGCGCCAGCAGCCCGACCTGGGGGCGGGATTCACCCCTCCACTTT.